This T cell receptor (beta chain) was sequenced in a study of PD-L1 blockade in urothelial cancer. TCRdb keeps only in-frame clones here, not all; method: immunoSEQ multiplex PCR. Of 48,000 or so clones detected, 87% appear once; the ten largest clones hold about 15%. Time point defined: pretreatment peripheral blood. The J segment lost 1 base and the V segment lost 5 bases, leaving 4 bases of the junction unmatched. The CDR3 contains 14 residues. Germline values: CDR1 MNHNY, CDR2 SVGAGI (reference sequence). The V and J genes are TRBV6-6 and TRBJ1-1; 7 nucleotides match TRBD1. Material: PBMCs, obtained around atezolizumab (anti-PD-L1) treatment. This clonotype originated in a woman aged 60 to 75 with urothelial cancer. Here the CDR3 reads CASSTDRRNTEAFF. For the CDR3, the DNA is TGTGCCAGCAGTACGGACAGGCGGAACACTGAAGCTTTCTTT.